This T cell receptor (beta chain) was profiled in a study of blood T cell repertoires in COVID-19. Overall study: In each case, the material was cDNA or gDNA derived from T cells, B-cell-depleted T cells, or PBMCs.

Assignments of participants to cohorts depended upon their own reported clinical history. Per the study methods: Estimated nucleated cell counts came from reference gene primer amplification. The protocol was immunoSEQ multiplex PCR, while the TCRdb copy is restricted to in-frame clones and leaves out a portion. V and J calls and clone size follow that table, whereas D and trimming were derived from the DNA. This sample carries approximately 150,000 clones, roughly 85% of them seen once, and the ten largest clones take about 20%. Looked up from germline, CDR1 is SGDLS and CDR2 is YYNGEE. J was trimmed by 3 bases and V by 0 bases; bases with no gene match: 2. This CDR3 comprises 15 residues.

Sample: PBMCs or T cells enriched from blood (not recorded which). This receptor was obtained from a woman between 65 and 79 years old in a cohort exposed to, infected with or recovered from COVID-19 (not recorded which). This chain links TRBV9 with TRBJ2-1, with 8 bases that match TRBD2. As DNA, the CDR3 is TGTGCCAGCAGCGTAGCAGCGGGGGTCTACAATGAGCAGTTCTTC. Amino acid sequence: CASSVAAGVYNEQFF. The full variable domain, with the rest looked up from reference TRBV9 and TRBJ2-1, is DSGVTQTPKHLITATGQRVTLRCSPRSGDLSVYWYQQSLDQGLQFLIQYYNGEERAKGNILERFSAQQFPDLHSELNLSSLELGDSALYFCASSVAAGVYNEQFFGPGTRLTVL.